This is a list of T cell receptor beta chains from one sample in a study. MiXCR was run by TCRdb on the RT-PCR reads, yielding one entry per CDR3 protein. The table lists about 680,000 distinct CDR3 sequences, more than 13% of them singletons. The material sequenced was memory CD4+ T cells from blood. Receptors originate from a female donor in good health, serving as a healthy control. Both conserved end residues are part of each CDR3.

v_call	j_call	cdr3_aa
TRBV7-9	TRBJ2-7	CASSLGGPPEQYF
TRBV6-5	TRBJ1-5	CASSYSAGSNQPQHF
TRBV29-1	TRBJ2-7	CSVSGQGDYEQYF
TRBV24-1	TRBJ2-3	CATSTEHSPDTQYF
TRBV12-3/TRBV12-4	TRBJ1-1	CASRKGQYKEAFF
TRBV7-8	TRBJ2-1	CASRSTSGNYNEQFF
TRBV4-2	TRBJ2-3	CASSQVSLGLAGTDTQYF
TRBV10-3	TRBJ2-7	CAISATGIVSSEQYF
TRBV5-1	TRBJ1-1	CASSLEGVAEAFF
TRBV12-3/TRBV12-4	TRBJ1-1	CASSLARYEAFF
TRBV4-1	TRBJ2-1	CASSQDPTSGVSSYNEQFF
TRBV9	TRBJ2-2	CASSKTSGSPSNTGELFF
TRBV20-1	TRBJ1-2	CSARDTNRGVGGYTF
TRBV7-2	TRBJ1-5	CASSPELNQPQHF
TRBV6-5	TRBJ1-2	CASSYIQGSGYGYTF
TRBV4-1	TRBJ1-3	CASSRDGGGYSGNTIYF
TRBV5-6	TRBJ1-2	CASSLVQGGSYGYTF
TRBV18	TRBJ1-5	CASSSAYNQPQHF
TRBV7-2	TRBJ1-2	CASSPDRGQNYGYTF
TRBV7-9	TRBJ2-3	CASRRQSTDTQYF
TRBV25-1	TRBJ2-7	CASSDSGTAYEQYF
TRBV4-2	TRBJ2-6	CASSHGFSRISGANVLTF
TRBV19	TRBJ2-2	CASSIQRGAGELFF
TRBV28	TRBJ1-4	CASSVPPGQGDEKLFF
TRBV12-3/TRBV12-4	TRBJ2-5	CASSLQGPETQYF
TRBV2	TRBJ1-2	CASRLTGGRYGYTF
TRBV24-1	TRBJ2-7	CATSDSYRDQQYF
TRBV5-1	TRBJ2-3	CASSSRDNTDTQYF
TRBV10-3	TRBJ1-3	CAISETGTSPNF
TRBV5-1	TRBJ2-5	CASSSSDPAQETQYF
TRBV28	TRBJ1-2	CASSPRDRGVYGYTF
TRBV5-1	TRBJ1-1	CASSPHGRREEWTEAFF
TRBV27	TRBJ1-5	CASSDRAAQPQHF
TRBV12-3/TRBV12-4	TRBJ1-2	CASSPRDASRGYTF
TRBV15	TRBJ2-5	CATSRHGETQYF
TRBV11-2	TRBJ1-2	CASSPTGASNYGYTF
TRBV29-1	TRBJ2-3	CSVEGQGTDTQYF
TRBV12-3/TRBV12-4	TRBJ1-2	CASNEQGANYGYTF
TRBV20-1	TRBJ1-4	CSAKTGATNEKLFF
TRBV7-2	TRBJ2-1	CASARQGVGNEQFF
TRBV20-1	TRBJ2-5	CSARGLAGGSPETQYF
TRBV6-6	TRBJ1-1	CASSLLELNTEAFF
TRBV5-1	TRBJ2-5	CASGRGEAQETQYF
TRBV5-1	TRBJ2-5	CASSLAGNQETQYF
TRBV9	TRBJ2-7	CASSVGGISDEQYF
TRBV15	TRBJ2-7	CATSRGGAAYEQYF
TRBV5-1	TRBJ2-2	CASSLEAGELFF
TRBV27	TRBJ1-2	CASSPDGVYGYTF
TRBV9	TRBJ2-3	CASPSRLAGDTQYF
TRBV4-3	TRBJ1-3	CASSQEVMGQGLMSSGNTIYF
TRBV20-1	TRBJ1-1	CSARSWDSLNTEAFF
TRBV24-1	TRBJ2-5	CATSDLRRGRAEETQYF
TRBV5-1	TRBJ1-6	CASRTQGVGNSPLHF
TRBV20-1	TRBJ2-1	CSARPPSTIYNEQFF
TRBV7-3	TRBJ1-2	CASSGQLLQGGYGYTF